The present entry profiles one TCR beta chain with its context. Its antigen is not known. The data stem from a study of early T cells in non-severe SARS-CoV-2 infection. General study findings and limits: Using VDJdb, the matching emphasized anti-spike CD8 responses while missing private and CD4 specificities.

CDR1 is SGHAT, CDR2 FQDESV, per germline (reference sequence). The CDR3 spans 14 residues. Deletions cut 1 base from V and 1 base from J, with 7 bases between. The TCR library protocol attached unique molecular identifiers to the individual cDNA molecules. TCRdb processed the 5' RACE reads anew with MiXCR; each CDR3 protein has one entry. This repertoire shows approximately 66,000 distinct CDR3 sequences, less than 15% found once; its top ten account for 5% to 5.5%. Sequenced: whole blood. This clonotype was obtained from an adult who was a healthcare worker with PCR-confirmed SARS-CoV-2 infection or an uninfected control (not recorded which). This chain joins TRBV11-1 and TRBJ1-1; D not resolved. CDR3 sequence: CASSLVRKNTEAFF. Written as DNA, the CDR3 is TGTGCCAGCAGCTTAGTGCGGAAGAACACTGAAGCTTTCTTT. The entire variable domain, with the rest obtained from reference TRBV11-1 and TRBJ1-1, is as follows: EAEVAQSPRYKITEKSQAVAFWCDPISGHATLYWYRQILGQGPELLVQFQDESVVDDSQLPKDRFSAERLKGVDSTLKIQPAELGDSAMYLCASSLVRKNTEAFFGQGTRLTVV.